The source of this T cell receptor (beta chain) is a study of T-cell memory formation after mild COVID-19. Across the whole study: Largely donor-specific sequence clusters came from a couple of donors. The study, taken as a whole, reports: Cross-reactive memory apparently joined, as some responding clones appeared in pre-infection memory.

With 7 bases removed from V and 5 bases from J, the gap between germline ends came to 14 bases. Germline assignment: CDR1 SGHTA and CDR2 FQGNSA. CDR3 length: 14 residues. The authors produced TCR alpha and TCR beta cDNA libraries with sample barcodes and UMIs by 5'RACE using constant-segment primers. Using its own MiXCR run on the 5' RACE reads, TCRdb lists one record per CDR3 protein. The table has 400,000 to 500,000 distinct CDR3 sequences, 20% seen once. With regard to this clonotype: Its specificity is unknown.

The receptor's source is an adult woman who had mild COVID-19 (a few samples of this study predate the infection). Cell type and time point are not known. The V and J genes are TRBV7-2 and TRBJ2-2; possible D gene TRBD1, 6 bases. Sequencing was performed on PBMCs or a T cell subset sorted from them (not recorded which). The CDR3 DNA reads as TGTGCCAGCAACGTCGTAGGGGGAACCGGGGAGCTGTTTTTT. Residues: CASNVVGGTGELFF.